This T cell receptor (beta chain) is drawn from a study of OX40 agonist ivuxolimab in advanced cancers. Study conclusions and caveats: Relative to CD4+ cells, CD8+ T cells on average had more expanded clones. Clonal expansion from baseline to week 6 occurred in both CD4+ and CD8+ T cells.

Patients with a history of autoimmune disease or on systemic immunosuppression were excluded. The V gene lost 1 base and the J gene lost 9 bases, with 16 bases spanning the gap. The CDR3 extends over 15 amino acids. CDR1 and CDR2 from the germline V gene are SGHVS and FNYEAQ. Note on this clone: As yet, its antigen is unknown.

Some clones are missing from TCRdb's copy, which holds only in-frame ones; the method was immunoSEQ multiplex PCR. Altogether roughly 80,000 clones are present, roughly 92% being singletons, with the ten largest covering 6.2%. This receptor was taken from an adult with an advanced solid tumor such as melanoma, head and neck, liver or kidney cancer. The V gene is TRBV7-6, the J gene TRBJ2-1; D not resolved. The sequences come from CD4+ or CD8+ T cells sorted from blood, collected in a trial of the OX40 agonist ivuxolimab. CDR3: CASSLVGGSAVEQFF. The CDR3 DNA follows: TGTGCCAGCAGCTTAGTGGGTGGGTCGGCGGTTGAGCAGTTCTTC.